This T cell receptor (beta chain) is drawn from a study of CD8 T cells in Susac syndrome. Broader study findings: The CD4+ T cell repertoires in Susac syndrome did not show any clonal expansion.

As concerns this clonotype: Its matching antigen is unknown.

Trimming took 5 bases from V and 1 from J; bases not matched to a gene: 1. In germline, CDR1 is LGHNA, CDR2 YSLEER. The CDR3 spans 13 residues. A quantity of about 0.5 to 1 ug RNA underwent reverse transcription using random hexamers. Each CDR3 protein is one row after TCRdb ran MiXCR on the immunoSEQ multiplex PCR reads. The sample includes tens of thousands of distinct CDR3 sequences, just over 90% of them seen just once. The chain carries TRBV4-3 and TRBJ1-1; TRBD1 matches at 7 bases. Sequenced material: CD4+ T cells from PBMCs. This clonotype was obtained from a human donor with Susac syndrome. CDR3 loop: CASSDRANTEAFF. Here the CDR3 DNA reads TGCGCCAGCAGCGACAGGGCGAACACTGAAGCTTTCTTT.